Following are 5 T cell receptor beta chains from one sample sequenced in a study of shared clonotypes between healthy human individuals. Measured with immunoSEQ multiplex PCR; TCRdb has only the in-frame clones, and not every one. The sample includes 530,000 or so clones, roughly 85% of them seen just once. Sequenced: PBMCs. These receptor sequences come from a woman in her thirties or forties in good health. Some clones in this sample may be carry-over from other donors' samples.

The V call is TRBV19, the J call TRBJ1-2; D is perhaps TRBD1 (5 bases). Germline CDR1 reads LNHDA; CDR2 reads SQIVND (reference sequence). The CDR3 extends over 15 amino acids. Trimming pared 3 bases from V and 4 bases from J, leaving 15 bases between. The CDR3 DNA follows: TGTGCCAGTAGTATGGCAAGGGGTCTCGGCTATGGCTACACCTTC. It codes for CASSMARGLGYGYTF.

This rearrangement joins TRBV11-2 to TRBJ2-7; D perhaps matches TRBD1 (6 bases). The CDR3 sequence is 15 residues long. CDR1 and CDR2 from the germline V gene are SGHAT and FQNNGV. Trimming stripped 5 bases from V and 7 bases from J, with 21 bases between. CDR3 DNA: TGTGCCAGCAGCACGATCCAGGGGCCCCTCGAGGAGCAGTACTTC. This gives the protein CASSTIQGPLEEQYF.

The DNA for the CDR3 is TGTGCCAGCAGCTATAGGGAGGGGTTTTACACCGGGGAGCTGTTTTTT. It encodes CASSYREGFYTGELFF. This rearrangement joins TRBV7-9 to TRBJ2-2; 7 bases agree with TRBD2. Germline V CDR1 and CDR2: SEHNR, FQNEAQ (reference sequence). There are 16 residues in the CDR3. V shed 4 bases and J 3 bases; nucleotides not matched to a gene: 8. Variable domain in full (rest from reference TRBV7-9 and TRBJ2-2): DTGVSQNPRHKITKRGQNVTFRCDPISEHNRLYWYRQTLGQGPEFLTYFQNEAQLEKSRLLSDRFSAERPKGSFSTLEIQRTEQGDSAMYLCASSYREGFYTGELFFGEGSRLTVL.

The CDR3 reads CSVAHLQETQYF. The CDR3 DNA reads TGCAGCGTTGCGCACCTCCAAGAGACCCAGTACTTC. The J gene is TRBJ2-5, the V gene TRBV29-1; D not resolved. CDR1 and CDR2 (germline): SQVTM, ANQGSEA. The CDR3 runs 12 residues. Deletions cut 4 bases from V and 1 base from J, with 7 bases between.

In the case of this clone: Mismatch with germline at one junction end may stem from a read error. The V call is TRBV7-7, the J call TRBJ2-1; maybe TRBD2 (5 bases). Germline assignment: CDR1 SSHAT and CDR2 FNYEAQ (reference sequence). The CDR3 has 14 residues. CDR3 protein: CASSRTPGNNEQFF. The CDR3 region has the DNA TGTGCTAGCAGCAGGACTCCTGGCAACAATGAGCAGTTCTTC.